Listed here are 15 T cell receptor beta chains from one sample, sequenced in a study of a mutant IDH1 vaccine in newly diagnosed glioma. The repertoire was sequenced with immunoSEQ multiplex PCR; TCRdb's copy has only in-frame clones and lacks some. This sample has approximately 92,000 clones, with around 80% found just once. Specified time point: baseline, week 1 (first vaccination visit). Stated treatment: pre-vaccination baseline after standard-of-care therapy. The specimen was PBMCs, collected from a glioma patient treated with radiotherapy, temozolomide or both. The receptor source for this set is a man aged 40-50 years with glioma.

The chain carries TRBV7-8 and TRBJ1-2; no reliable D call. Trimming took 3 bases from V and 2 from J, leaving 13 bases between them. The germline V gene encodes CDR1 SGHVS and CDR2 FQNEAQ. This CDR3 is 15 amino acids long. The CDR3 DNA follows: TGTGCCAGCAGCTTCAATTCCCCACCCAACTATGGCTACACCTTC. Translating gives CASSFNSPPNYGYTF. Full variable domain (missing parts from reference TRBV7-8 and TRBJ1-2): GAGVSQSPRYKVAKRGQDVALRCDPISGHVSLFWYQQALGQGPEFLTYFQNEAQLDKSGLPSDRFFAERPEGSVSTLKIQRTQQEDSAVYLCASSFNSPPNYGYTFGSGTRLTVV.

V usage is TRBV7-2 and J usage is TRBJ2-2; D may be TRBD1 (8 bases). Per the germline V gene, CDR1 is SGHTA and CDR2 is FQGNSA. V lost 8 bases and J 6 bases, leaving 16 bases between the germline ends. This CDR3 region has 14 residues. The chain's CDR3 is CASEATGGAGELFF. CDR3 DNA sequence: TGTGCCAGCGAAGCAACAGGGGGGGCCGGGGAGCTGTTTTTT.

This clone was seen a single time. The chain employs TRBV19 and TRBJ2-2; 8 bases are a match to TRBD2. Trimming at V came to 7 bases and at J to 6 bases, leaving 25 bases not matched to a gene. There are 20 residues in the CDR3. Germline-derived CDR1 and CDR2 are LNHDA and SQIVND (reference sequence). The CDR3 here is CASTNPGAAASGLRSGELFF. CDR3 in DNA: TGTGCCAGTACCAACCCAGGGGCCGCGGCTAGCGGGCTCAGGTCCGGGGAGCTGTTTTTT. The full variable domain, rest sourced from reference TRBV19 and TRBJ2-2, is DGGITQSPKYLFRKEGQNVTLSCEQNLNHDAMYWYRQDPGQGLRLIYYSQIVNDFQKGDIAEGYSVSREKKESFPLTVTSAQKNPTAFYLCASTNPGAAASGLRSGELFFGEGSRLTVL.

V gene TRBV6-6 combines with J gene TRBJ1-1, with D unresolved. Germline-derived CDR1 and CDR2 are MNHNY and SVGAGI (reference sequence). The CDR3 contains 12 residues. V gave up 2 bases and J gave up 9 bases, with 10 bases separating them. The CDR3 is CASSYQAQKAFF. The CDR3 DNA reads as TGTGCCAGCAGTTACCAGGCCCAGAAAGCTTTCTTT.

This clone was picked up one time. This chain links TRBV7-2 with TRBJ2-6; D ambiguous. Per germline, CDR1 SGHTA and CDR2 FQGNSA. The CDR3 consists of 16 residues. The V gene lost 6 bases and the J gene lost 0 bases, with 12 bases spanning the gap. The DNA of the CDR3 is TGTGCCAGCAGATTCACCCATGGCTCTGGGGCCAACGTCCTGACTTTC. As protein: CASRFTHGSGANVLTF.

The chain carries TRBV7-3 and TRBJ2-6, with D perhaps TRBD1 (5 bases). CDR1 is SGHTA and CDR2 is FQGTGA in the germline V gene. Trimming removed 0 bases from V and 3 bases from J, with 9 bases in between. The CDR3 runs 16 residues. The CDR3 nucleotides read TGTGCCAGCAGCTTAACAGGGGTCGGTGGGGCCAACGTCCTGACTTTC. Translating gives CASSLTGVGGANVLTF.

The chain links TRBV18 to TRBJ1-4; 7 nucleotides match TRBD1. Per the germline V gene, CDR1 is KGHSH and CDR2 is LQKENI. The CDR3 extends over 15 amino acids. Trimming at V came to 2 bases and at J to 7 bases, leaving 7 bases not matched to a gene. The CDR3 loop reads CASSPRTGGGEKLFF. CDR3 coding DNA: TGTGCCAGCTCACCAAGGACAGGAGGGGGTGAAAAACTGTTTTTT.

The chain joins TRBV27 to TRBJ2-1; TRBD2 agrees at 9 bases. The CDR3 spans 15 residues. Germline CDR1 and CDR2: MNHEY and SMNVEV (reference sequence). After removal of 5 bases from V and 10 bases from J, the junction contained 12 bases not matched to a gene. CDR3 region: CASSIPGTSKPEQFF. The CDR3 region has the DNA TGTGCCAGCAGTATCCCCGGGACTAGCAAACCCGAGCAGTTCTTC.

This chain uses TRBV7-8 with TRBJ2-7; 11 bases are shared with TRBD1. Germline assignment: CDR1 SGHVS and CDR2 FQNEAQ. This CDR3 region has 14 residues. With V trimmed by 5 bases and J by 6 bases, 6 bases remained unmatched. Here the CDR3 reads CASSMGQGGVEQYF. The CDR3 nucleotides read TGTGCCAGCAGCATGGGACAGGGGGGTGTCGAGCAGTACTTC.

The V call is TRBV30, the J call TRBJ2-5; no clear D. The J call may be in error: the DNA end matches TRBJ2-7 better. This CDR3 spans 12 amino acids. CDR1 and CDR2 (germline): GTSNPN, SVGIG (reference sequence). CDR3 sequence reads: CAQAANSYEQYF. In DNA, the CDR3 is TGTGCCCAGGCTGCCAACTCCTACGAGCAGTACTTC.

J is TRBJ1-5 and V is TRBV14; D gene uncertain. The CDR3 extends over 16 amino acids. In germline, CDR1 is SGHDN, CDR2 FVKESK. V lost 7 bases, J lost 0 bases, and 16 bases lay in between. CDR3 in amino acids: CASKFLDGYSNQPQHF. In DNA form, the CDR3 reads TGTGCCAGCAAATTCCTCGACGGCTATAGCAATCAGCCCCAGCATTTT.

Written as DNA, the CDR3 is TGTGCCAGCTCACCAGTGACTAGCACAGATACGCAGTATTTT. Translating it yields CASSPVTSTDTQYF. The V call is TRBV18, the J call TRBJ2-3; D gene ambiguous. This CDR3 is built from 14 residues. CDR1 and CDR2 (germline): KGHSH, LQKENI. V was shortened by 2 bases and J by 0 bases, with 6 bases between the two germline ends. The entire variable domain, with the rest obtained from reference TRBV18 and TRBJ2-3, is as follows: NAGVMQNPRHLVRRRGQEARLRCSPMKGHSHVYWYRQLPEEGLKFMVYLQKENIIDESGMPKERFSAEFPKEGPSILRIQQVVRGDSAAYFCASSPVTSTDTQYFGPGTRLTVL.

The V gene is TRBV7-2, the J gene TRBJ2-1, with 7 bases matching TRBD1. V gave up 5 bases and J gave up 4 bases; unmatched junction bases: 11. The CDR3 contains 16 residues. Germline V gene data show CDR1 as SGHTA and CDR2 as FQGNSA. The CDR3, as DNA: TGTGCCAGCAGCCGGACAGGCCTAAGTCTTTACAATGAGCAGTTCTTC. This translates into CASSRTGLSLYNEQFF.

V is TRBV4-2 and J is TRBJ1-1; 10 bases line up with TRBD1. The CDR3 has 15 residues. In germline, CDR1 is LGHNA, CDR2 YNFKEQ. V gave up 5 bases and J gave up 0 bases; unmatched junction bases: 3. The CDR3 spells CASSTTGGLNTEAFF. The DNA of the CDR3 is TGTGCCAGCAGCACGACAGGGGGCCTGAACACTGAAGCTTTCTTT.

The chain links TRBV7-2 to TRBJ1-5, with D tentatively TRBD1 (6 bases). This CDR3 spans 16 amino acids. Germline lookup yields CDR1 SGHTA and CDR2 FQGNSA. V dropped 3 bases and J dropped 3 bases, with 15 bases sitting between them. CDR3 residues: CASSFLSGQSNQPQHF. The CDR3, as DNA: TGTGCCAGCAGCTTCTTATCAGGACAGTCCAATCAGCCCCAGCATTTT.